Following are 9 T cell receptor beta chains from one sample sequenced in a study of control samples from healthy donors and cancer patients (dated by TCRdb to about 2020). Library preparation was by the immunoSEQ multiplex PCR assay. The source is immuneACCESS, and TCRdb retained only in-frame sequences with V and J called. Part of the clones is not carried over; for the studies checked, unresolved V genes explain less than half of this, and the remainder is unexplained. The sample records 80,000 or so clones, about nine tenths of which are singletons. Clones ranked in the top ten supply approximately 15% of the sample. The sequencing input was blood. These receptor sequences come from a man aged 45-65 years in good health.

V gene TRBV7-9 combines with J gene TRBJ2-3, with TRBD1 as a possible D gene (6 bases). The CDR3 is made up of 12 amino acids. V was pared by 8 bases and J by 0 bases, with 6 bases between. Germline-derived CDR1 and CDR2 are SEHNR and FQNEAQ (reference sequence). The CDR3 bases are TGTGCCAGCGACAGGAGCACAGATACGCAGTATTTT. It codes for CASDRSTDTQYF. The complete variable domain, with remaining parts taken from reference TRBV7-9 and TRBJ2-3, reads DTGVSQNPRHKITKRGQNVTFRCDPISEHNRLYWYRQTLGQGPEFLTYFQNEAQLEKSRLLSDRFSAERPKGSFSTLEIQRTEQGDSAMYLCASDRSTDTQYFGPGTRLTVL.

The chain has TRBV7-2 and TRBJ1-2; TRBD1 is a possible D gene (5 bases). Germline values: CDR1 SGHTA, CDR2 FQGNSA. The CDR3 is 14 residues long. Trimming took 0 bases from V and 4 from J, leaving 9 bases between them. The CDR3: CASSLAGETYGYTF. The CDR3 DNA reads TGTGCCAGCAGCTTAGCGGGGGAGACCTATGGCTACACCTTC.

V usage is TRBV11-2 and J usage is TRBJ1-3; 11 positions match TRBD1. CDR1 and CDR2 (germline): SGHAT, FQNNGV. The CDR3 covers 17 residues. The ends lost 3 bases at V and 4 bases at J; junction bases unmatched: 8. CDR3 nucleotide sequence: TGTGCCAGCAGCTTGGGGACAGGGGGAAGTACGGGAAACACCATATATTTT. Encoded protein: CASSLGTGGSTGNTIYF.

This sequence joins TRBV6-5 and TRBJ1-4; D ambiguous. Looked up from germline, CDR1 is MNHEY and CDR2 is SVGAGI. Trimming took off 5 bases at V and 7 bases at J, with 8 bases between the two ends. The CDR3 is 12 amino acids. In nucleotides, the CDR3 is TGTGCCAGCAGTCCCCTTGGTGAAAAACTGTTTTTT. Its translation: CASSPLGEKLFF.

The DNA for the CDR3 is TGTGCCAGCAACCGGGTCCCCGGAGGTCCTGGCTACACCTTC. This sequence encodes CASNRVPGGPGYTF. The chain links TRBV6-5 to TRBJ1-2, with D unresolved. CDR1 and CDR2 (germline): MNHEY, SVGAGI. The length of the CDR3 is 14 residues. V was trimmed by 7 bases and J by 7 bases, leaving 19 bases between them.

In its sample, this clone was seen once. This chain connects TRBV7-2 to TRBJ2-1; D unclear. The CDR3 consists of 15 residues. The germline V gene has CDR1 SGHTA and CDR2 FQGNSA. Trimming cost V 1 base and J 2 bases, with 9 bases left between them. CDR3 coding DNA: TGTGCCAGCAGCTTAGTGGCAGGTGCCTACAATGAGCAGTTCTTC. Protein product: CASSLVAGAYNEQFF.

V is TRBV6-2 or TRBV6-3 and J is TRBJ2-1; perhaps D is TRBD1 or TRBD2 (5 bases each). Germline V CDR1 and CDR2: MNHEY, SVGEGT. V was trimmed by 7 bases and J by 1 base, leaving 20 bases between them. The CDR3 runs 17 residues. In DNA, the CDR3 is TGTGCCAGCACCCCCGGCGGATGGGACGGATCCTACAATGAGCAGTTCTTC. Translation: CASTPGGWDGSYNEQFF.

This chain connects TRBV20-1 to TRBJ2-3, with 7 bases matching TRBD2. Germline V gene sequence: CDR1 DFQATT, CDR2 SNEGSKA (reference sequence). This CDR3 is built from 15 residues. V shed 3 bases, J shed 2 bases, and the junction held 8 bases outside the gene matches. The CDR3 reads CSASHPSGDTDTQYF. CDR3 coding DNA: TGCAGTGCTAGTCACCCTAGCGGAGACACAGATACGCAGTATTTT.

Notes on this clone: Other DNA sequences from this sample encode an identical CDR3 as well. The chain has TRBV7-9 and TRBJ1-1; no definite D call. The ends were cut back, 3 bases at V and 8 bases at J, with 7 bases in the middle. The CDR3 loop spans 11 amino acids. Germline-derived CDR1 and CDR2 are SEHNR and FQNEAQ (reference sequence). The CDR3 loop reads CASSLGTEAFF. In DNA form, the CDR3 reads TGTGCCAGCAGCTTGGGAACAGAAGCTTTCTTT.